A single TCR beta chain is shown here with its context. Its cognate antigen is unknown. One entry per CDR3 protein results from TCRdb running MiXCR on the reads. The sample yields around 450,000 distinct CDR3 sequences, roughly 30% seen once. This sample is part of a study of T cell repertoires in cytomegalovirus infection. Study in general: Shared public TCR beta signatures pointed to both CMV infection and a matching HLA type. Regarding the study as a whole: There were HLA-C-restricted CMV-specific TCR beta clonotypes dominating the ex vivo response.

The ends were cut back, 3 bases at V and 0 bases at J, with 14 bases in the middle. The CDR3 spans 16 residues. Germline assignment: CDR1 MDHEN and CDR2 SYDVKM. The sample taken for sequencing was PBMCs. The TCR sequence derives from a human donor in good health (CMV status not recorded). Some clones in this sample may be carry-over from other donors' samples. The rearrangement uses TRBV28 and TRBJ1-1, with D unclear. The CDR3 coding sequence is TGTGCCAGCAGTTTCAGAGCTGGAGACTTGAACACTGAAGCTTTCTTT. It is translated as CASSFRAGDLNTEAFF. Looking up the rest from reference TRBV28 and TRBJ1-1 gives the full variable domain: DVKVTQSSRYLVKRTGEKVFLECVQDMDHENMFWYRQDPGLGLRLIYFSYDVKMKEKGDIPEGYSVSREKKERFSLILESASTNQTSMYLCASSFRAGDLNTEAFFGQGTRLTVV.